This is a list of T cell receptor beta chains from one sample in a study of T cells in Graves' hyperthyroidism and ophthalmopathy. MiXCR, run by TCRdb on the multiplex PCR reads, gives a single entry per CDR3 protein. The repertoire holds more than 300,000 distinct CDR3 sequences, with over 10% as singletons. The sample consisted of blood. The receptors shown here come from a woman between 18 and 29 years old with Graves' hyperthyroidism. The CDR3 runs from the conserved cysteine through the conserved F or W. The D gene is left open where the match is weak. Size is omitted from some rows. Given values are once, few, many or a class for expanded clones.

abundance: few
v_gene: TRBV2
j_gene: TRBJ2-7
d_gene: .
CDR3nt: TGTGCCAGCAGTGAAAATAGGGTGGGTGGGCAGTACTTC
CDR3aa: CASSENRVGGQYF

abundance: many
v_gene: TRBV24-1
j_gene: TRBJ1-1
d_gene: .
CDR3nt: TGTGCCACCAGTGAGGGAACAGGATCGCGGCCTGAAGCTTTCTTT
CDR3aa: CATSEGTGSRPEAFF

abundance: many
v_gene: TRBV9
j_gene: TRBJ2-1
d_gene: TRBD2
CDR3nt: TGTGCCAGCACCCCTATAGCGGGAGGGCCCTACAATGAGCAGTTCTTC
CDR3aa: CASTPIAGGPYNEQFF

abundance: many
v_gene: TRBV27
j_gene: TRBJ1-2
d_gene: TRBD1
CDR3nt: TGTGCCAGCAGAGCCCTAGACAGGGGTGGTGGCTACACCTTC
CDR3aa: CASRALDRGGGYTF

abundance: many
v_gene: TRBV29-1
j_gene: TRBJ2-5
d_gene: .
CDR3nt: TGCAGCGTTGGGGGTAGCCAAGAGACCCAGTACTTC
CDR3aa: CSVGGSQETQYF

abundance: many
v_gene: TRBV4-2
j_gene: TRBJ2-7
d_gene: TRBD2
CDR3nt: TGTGCCAGCAGCCAACGACTAGCGACCTACGAGCAGTACTTC
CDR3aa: CASSQRLATYEQYF

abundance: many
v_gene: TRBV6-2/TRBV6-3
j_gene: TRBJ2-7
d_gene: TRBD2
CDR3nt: TGTGCCAGCGCTCCCCGGACTAGCGGCTACGAGCAGTACTTC
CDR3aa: CASAPRTSGYEQYF

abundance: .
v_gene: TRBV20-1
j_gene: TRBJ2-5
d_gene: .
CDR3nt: TGCAGTGCAAAAGACAACGGGGTTTTTCAAGAGACCCAGTACTTC
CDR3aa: CSAKDNGVFQETQYF

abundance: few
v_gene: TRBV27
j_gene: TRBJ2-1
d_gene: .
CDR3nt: TGTGCCAGCGCCCGAGCGCTAAACAATGAGCAGTTCTTC
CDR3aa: CASARALNNEQFF

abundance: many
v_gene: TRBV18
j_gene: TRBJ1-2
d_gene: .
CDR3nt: TGTGCCAGCTCACCAGATCTTGGCGGAGCTAACTATGGCTACACCTTC
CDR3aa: CASSPDLGGANYGYTF

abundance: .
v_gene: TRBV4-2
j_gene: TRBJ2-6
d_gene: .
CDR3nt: TGTGCCAGCAGCCAAGAGGGGTCTGGGGCCAACGTCCTGACTTTC
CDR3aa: CASSQEGSGANVLTF

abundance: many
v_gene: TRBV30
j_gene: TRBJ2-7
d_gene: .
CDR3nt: TGTGCCTGGAGTGCGGGACACATATACGAGCAGTACTTC
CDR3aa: CAWSAGHIYEQYF

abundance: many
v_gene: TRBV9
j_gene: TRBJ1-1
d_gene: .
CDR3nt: TGTGCCAGCAGCCCCAACATACTAAACACTGAAGCTTTCTTT
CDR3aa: CASSPNILNTEAFF

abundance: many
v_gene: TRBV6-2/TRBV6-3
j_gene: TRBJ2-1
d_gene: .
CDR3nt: TGTGCCAGCAGCCACTCGCCAGGGGCGAGGTATGAGCAGTTCTTC
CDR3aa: CASSHSPGARYEQFF

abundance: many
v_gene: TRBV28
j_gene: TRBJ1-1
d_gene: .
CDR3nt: TGTGCCAGCAGTTTAGGCGGGGAACGGGACACTGAAGCTTTCTTT
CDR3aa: CASSLGGERDTEAFF

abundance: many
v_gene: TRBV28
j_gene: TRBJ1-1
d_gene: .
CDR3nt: TGTGCCAGCAGTCTCCCCCTAGGCAACCCGAGGGATGAAGCTTTCTTT
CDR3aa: CASSLPLGNPRDEAFF

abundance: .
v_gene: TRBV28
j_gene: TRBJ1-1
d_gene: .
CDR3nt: TGTGCCAGCAGACCCCAGGGGAAGCGGACTGAAGCTTTCTTT
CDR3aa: CASRPQGKRTEAFF

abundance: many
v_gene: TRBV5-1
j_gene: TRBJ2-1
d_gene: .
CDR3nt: TGCGCCAGCAGCTTGGCTCCCCCCTCCTACAATGAGCAGTTCTTC
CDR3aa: CASSLAPPSYNEQFF

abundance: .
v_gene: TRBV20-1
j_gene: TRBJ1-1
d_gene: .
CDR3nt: TGCAGTGCTAGGGATCCTTGGGGCACTGAAGCTTTCTTT
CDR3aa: CSARDPWGTEAFF

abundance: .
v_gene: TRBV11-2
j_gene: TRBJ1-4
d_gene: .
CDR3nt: TGTGCCAGCAGCTTAGATTTCGGGGGTGTCGGCGAAAAACTGTTTTTT
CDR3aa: CASSLDFGGVGEKLFF

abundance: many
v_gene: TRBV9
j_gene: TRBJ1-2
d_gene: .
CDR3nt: TGTGCCAGCAGCGTAGGGGGCCTTGGCACCTATGGCTACACCTTC
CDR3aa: CASSVGGLGTYGYTF

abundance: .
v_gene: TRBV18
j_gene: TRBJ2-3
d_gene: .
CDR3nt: TGTGCCAGCTCACCACAGGACGGGGCGGTGGATACGCAGTATTTT
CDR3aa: CASSPQDGAVDTQYF

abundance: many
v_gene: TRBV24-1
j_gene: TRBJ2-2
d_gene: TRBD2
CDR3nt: TGTGCCACCAGTGAAAGGACTAGCATCGCCGGGGAGCTGTTTTTT
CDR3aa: CATSERTSIAGELFF

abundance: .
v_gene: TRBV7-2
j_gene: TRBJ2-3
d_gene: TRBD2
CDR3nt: TGTGCCAGCAGCATTAGCGGGCGCAGCACAGATACGCAGTATTTT
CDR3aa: CASSISGRSTDTQYF

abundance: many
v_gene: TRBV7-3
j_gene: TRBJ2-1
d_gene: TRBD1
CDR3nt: TGTGCCAGCAGCCACAGGGGCAATGAGCAGTTCTTC
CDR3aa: CASSHRGNEQFF

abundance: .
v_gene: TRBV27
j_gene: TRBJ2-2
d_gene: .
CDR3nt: TGTGCCAGCAGTTTGGCAGCGAACACCGGGGAGCTGTTTTTT
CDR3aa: CASSLAANTGELFF

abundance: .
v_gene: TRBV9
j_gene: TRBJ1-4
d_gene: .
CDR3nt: TGTGCCAGCAGCGTAGGGCGGGAGGGAAAACTGTTTTTT
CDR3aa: CASSVGREGKLFF

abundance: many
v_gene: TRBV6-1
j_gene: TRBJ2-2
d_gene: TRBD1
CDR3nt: TGTGCCAGCAGGGCGGGGACAGGTCCTCCCGGGGAGCTGTTTTTT
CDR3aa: CASRAGTGPPGELFF

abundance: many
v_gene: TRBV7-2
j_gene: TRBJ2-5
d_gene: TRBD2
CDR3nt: TGTGCCAGCAGTTTCCCCCCTTCCGGGACTAGCAGCCAAGAGACCCAGTACTTC
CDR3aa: CASSFPPSGTSSQETQYF

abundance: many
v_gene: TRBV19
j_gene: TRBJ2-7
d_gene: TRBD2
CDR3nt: TGTGCCAGGGAACTAGCGGGAGACTCCTACGAGCAGTACTTC
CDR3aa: CARELAGDSYEQYF

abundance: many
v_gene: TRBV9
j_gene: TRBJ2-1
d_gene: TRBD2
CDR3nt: TGTGCCAGCAGCGTAGCCGGGACTAGCGGGAGTAACGAGCAGTTCTTC
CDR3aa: CASSVAGTSGSNEQFF

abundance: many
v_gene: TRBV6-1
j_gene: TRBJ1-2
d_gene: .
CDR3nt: TGTGCCAGCAGACGTCGCTATAAGTCCAATGGCTACACCTTC
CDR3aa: CASRRRYKSNGYTF

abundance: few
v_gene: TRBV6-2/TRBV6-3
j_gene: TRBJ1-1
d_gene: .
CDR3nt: TGTGCCAGCAGTGTCGGCCCCGGGACGGTGGAGTACACTGAAGCTTTCTTT
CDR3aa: CASSVGPGTVEYTEAFF